The 7 T cell receptor beta chains below all came from one sample that was sequenced in a study of blood T cell repertoires in COVID-19. Clones were read by immunoSEQ multiplex PCR, and TCRdb kept only the in-frame ones, dropping some. The sample has 250,000 to 300,000 clones; approximately 90% are singletons. The sequenced sample was PBMCs or T cells enriched from blood (not recorded which). These TCRs come from a woman in her thirties or forties with acute COVID-19.

The chain joins TRBV6-5 to TRBJ2-7, with D maybe TRBD2 (6 bases). The germline V gene has CDR1 MNHEY and CDR2 SVGAGI. V gave up 4 bases and J gave up 1 base, with 11 bases separating them. The CDR3 covers 14 residues. CDR3 nucleotides: TGTGCCAGCAGTTCAGGCGGGATGTCCTACGAGCAGTACTTC. This sequence encodes CASSSGGMSYEQYF.

V and J are TRBV13 and TRBJ2-1; perhaps TRBD2 as D (5 bases). The CDR3 totals 14 residues. In germline, CDR1 is PRHDT, CDR2 FYEKMQ (reference sequence). Trimming removed 2 bases at V and 7 bases at J, with 12 bases between. CDR3 sequence (DNA): TGTGCCAGCAGCTTATTTAACGGGGTTAATGAGCAGTTCTTC. Protein sequence: CASSLFNGVNEQFF. Variable domain in full (rest from reference TRBV13 and TRBJ2-1): AAGVIQSPRHLIKEKRETATLKCYPIPRHDTVYWYQQGPGQDPQFLISFYEKMQSDKGSIPDRFSAQQFSDYHSELNMSSLELGDSALYFCASSLFNGVNEQFFGPGTRLTVL.

The chain has TRBV11-2 and TRBJ2-7; no definite D call. The CDR3 consists of 14 residues. V shed 1 base and J shed 4 bases, with 11 bases lying between them. The V gene's germline CDR1 is SGHAT and CDR2 FQNNGV. CDR3 DNA sequence: TGTGCCAGCAGCTTAGTGGCCACCGCATACGAGCAGTACTTC. This gives the protein CASSLVATAYEQYF.

The genes are TRBV7-8 and TRBJ1-5; D unresolved. The CDR3 extends over 14 amino acids. Germline assignment: CDR1 SGHVS and CDR2 FQNEAQ. Deletions cut 1 base from V and 6 bases from J, with 10 bases between. This chain's CDR3 is CASSLDMGGQPQHF. CDR3 in DNA: TGTGCCAGCAGCTTAGATATGGGAGGTCAGCCCCAGCATTTT.

The chain recombines TRBV6-4 with TRBJ2-2; D ambiguous. Germline CDR1 MRHNA, CDR2 SNTAGT. Between the trimmed V and J ends, which lost 7 bases and 4 bases, there was a span of 13 bases. The CDR3 runs to 14 residues. The CDR3, as DNA: TGTGCCAGCACCCCCAGTCCGGGCACCGGGGAGCTGTTTTTT. It codes for CASTPSPGTGELFF.

The chain employs TRBV5-4 and TRBJ2-7, with 12 nucleotides matching TRBD2. This CDR3 comprises 16 residues. V was pared by 0 bases and J by 2 bases, with 3 bases of the junction left unmatched. From germline, CDR1 is SGHNT and CDR2 YYREEE (reference sequence). CDR3 in DNA: TGTGCCAGCAGCTTGGGGCCTAGCGGGAGGGCCTACGAGCAGTACTTC. As protein: CASSLGPSGRAYEQYF.

The chain combines TRBV6-6 with TRBJ2-1, with 12 bases aligning to TRBD2. V lost 0 bases, J lost 8 bases, and 5 bases stayed unmatched. CDR1 and CDR2 from the germline V gene are MNHNY and SVGAGI (reference sequence). The CDR3 totals 16 residues. This CDR3 is CASSYSSSGRAYEQFF. Written as DNA, the CDR3 is TGTGCCAGCAGTTACTCGTCTAGCGGGAGGGCCTATGAGCAGTTCTTC.